This is a list of T cell receptor beta chains from one sample in a study of T-cell memory formation after mild COVID-19. TCRdb used MiXCR to reprocess the 5' RACE reads, holding one entry per CDR3 protein. The sample shows 250,000 to 300,000 distinct CDR3 sequences, around 15% of them seen only once. Sequencing used PBMCs or a T cell subset sorted from them (not recorded which). The origin of the receptors is a man aged 18-30 years who had mild COVID-19 (a few samples of this study predate the infection). Cell type and time point are not known. Both conserved end residues are trimmed from each CDR3. D genes are given only for firm matches.

>TRBV24-1|-|TRBJ1-5
ATNTLGLPQH
>TRBV4-3|TRBD2|TRBJ2-5
ASSQFTPGLSQETQY
>TRBV18|-|TRBJ1-1
ASSEQGPNTEAF
>TRBV7-2|-|TRBJ2-7
ASSSDETSYEQY
>TRBV13|-|TRBJ2-1
ASSPSGGWGNEQF
>TRBV5-1|TRBD1|TRBJ1-2
ASSRDRGAYGYT
>TRBV4-1|TRBD1|TRBJ2-7
ASSRPGQSAEQY
>TRBV5-1|-|TRBJ2-3
ASSLETTSDTQY
>TRBV7-9|TRBD2|TRBJ2-5
ASTGGVQETQY
>TRBV3-2|-|TRBJ1-1
ASSQPWTAAEAF
>TRBV20-1|TRBD1|TRBJ2-5
SARHSQEGAQETQY
>TRBV5-1|-|TRBJ1-4
ASSRGVTNEKLF
>TRBV20-1|-|TRBJ1-5
SARSGGAQH
>TRBV4-1|-|TRBJ2-7
ASSQWQASYEQY
>TRBV27|-|TRBJ2-2
ASAPEGWRTGELF
>TRBV27|-|TRBJ1-1
ASSLRGGSLNTEAF
>TRBV6-2/TRBV6-3|-|TRBJ2-4
ASSPRAKNIQY
>TRBV11-2|TRBD1|TRBJ1-1
ASSHYGTGITEAF
>TRBV20-1|-|TRBJ2-5
SAIRQPTQY
>TRBV6-2/TRBV6-3|-|TRBJ2-7
ASSYSAGYEQY
>TRBV6-5|-|TRBJ1-6
ASSSNPTDPSPLH
>TRBV10-1|-|TRBJ2-3
ASSTGTSSTDTQY
>TRBV12-3/TRBV12-4|-|TRBJ2-5
ASSFHQETQY
>TRBV7-2|-|TRBJ2-6
ASSPRIGANVLT
>TRBV27|-|TRBJ2-7
ASSLSAGFAFRQY
>TRBV20-1|-|TRBJ2-1
SAIPRRTNDNEQF
>TRBV28|-|TRBJ2-3
ASSFNSNTDTQY